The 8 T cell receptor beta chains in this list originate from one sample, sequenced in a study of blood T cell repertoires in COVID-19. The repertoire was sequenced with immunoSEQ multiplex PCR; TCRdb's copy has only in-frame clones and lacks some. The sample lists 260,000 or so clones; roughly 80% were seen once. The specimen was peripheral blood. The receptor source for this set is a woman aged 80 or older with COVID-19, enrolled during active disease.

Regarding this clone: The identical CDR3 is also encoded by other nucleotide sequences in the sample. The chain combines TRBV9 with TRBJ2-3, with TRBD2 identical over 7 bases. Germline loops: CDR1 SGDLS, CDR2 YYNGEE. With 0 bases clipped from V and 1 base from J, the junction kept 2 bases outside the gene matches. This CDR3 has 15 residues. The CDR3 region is CASSVGLAGTDTQYF. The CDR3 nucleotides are TGTGCCAGCAGCGTAGGACTAGCTGGCACAGATACGCAGTATTTT.

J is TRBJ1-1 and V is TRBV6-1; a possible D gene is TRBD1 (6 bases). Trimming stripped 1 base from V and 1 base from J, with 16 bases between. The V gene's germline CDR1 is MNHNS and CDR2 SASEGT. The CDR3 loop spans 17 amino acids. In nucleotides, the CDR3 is TGTGCCAGCAGTGAAGGCAGGGGAATTGGGCCGAACACTGAAGCTTTCTTT. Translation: CASSEGRGIGPNTEAFF.

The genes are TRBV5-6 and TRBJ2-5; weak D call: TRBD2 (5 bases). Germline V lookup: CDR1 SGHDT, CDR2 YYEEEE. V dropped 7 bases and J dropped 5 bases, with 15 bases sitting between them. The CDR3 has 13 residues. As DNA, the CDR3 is TGTGCCAGCGAGGGCCTCCTGGAGGAGACCCAGTACTTC. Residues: CASEGLLEETQYF. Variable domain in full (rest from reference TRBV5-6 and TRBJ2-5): DAGVTQSPTHLIKTRGQQVTLRCSPKSGHDTVSWYQQALGQGPQFIFQYYEEEERQRGNFPDRFSGHQFPNYSSELNVNALLLGDSALYLCASEGLLEETQYFGPGTRLLVL.

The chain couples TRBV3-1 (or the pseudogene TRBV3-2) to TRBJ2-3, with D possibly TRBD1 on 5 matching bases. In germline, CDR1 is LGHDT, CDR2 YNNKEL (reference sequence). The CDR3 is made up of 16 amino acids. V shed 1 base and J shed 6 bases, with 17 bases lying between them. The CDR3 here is CASSQAQGGITDTQYF. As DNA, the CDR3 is TGTGCCAGCAGCCAAGCTCAGGGTGGGATCACGGATACGCAGTATTTT.

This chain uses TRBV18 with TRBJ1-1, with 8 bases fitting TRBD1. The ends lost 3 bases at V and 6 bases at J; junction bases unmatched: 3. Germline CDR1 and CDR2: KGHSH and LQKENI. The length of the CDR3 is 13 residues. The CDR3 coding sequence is TGTGCCAGCTCACCCATGACAGGGGCTGAAGCTTTCTTT. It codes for CASSPMTGAEAFF.

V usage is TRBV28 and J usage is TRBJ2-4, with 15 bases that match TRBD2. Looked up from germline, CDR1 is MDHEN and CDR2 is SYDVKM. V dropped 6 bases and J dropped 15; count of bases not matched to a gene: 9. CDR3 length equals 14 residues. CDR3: CASSLGLAGGPGYF. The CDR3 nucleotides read TGTGCCAGCAGCCTCGGACTAGCGGGAGGGCCGGGGTACTTC.

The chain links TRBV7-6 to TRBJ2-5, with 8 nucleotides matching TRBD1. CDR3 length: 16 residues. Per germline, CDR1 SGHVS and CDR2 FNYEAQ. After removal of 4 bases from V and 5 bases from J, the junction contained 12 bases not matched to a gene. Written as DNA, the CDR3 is TGTGCCAGCAGCTCTCGATTACAGGGGGTAGGGGAGACCCAGTACTTC. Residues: CASSSRLQGVGETQYF.

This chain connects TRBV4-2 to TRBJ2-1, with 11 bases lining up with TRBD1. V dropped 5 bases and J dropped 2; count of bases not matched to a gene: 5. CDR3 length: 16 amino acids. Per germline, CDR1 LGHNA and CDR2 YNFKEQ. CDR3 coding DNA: TGTGCCAGCAGCGTTCCGGGACAGGGGGCCTACAATGAGCAGTTCTTC. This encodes CASSVPGQGAYNEQFF.